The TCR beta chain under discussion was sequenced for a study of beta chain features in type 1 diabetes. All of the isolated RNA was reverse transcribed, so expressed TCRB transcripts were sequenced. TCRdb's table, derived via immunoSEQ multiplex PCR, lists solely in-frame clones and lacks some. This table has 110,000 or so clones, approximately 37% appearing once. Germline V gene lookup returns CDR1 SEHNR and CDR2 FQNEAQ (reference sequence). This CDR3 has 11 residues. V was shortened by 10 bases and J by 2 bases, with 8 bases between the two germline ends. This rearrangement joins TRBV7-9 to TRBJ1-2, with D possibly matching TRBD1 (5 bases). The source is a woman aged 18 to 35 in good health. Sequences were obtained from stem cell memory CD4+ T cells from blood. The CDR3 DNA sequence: TGTGCCACCCAGGGAAACTATGGCTACACCTTC. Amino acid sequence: CATQGNYGYTF.